The source of this TCR beta chain is a study of beta chain features in type 1 diabetes. Study-level findings and limits: At VDJ recombination sites, type 1 diabetes patients had fewer insertions and more deleted nucleotides.

What was sequenced were expressed TCRB transcripts, since all of the isolated RNA had been reverse transcribed. Data came from immunoSEQ multiplex PCR; TCRdb stores just in-frame clones and leaves some out. The profile shows 250,000 to 350,000 clones, approximately 11% of them singletons. Germline CDR1 is MNHEY and CDR2 is SMNVEV (reference sequence). V was cut by 4 bases and J by 0 bases, with 7 bases left in between. The CDR3 has 15 residues. To note about this clone: Its antigen is still unknown.

The authors took one heparinised blood draw, averaging approximately 120 mL, from each donor. The J gene is TRBJ2-6, the V gene TRBV27, with D possibly TRBD2 on 6 matching bases. What was sequenced was naive CD4+ T cells from blood. The sequence was collected from a woman aged 25-40 years in good health. CDR3 protein: CASSSDYSGANVLTF. CDR3 bases: TGTGCCAGCAGTTCGGACTACTCTGGGGCCAACGTCCTGACTTTC.